This T cell receptor (beta chain) comes out of a study of shared clonotypes between healthy human individuals. The CDR3 covers 11 residues. Looked up from germline, CDR1 is SGHTA and CDR2 is FQGNSA. Profiled with immunoSEQ multiplex PCR; TCRdb holds only in-frame clones, not every one. The profile shows over a million clones, over 95% of them singletons. Of note for this clone: A junction end diverges from the germline sequence, so it may reflect a read error.

This clonotype originated in a man aged 25-40 years in good health. The rearrangement links TRBV7-2 to TRBJ2-7, with 9 bases lining up with TRBD1. Sequenced: naive CD4+ T cells sorted from blood. As to subset: CD45RA+ positively selected. This CDR3 is CASSRWDRAHF. In DNA, the CDR3 is TGTGCCAGCAGCCGCTGGGACAGGGCCCACTTC.